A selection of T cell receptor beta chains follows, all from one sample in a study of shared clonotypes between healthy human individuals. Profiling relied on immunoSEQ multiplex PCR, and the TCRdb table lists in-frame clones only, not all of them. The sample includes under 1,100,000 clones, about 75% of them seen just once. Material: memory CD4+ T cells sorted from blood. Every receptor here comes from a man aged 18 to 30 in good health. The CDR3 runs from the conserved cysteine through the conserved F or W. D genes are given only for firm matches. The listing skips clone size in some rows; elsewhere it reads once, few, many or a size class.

TGTGCCAGCGACAGGGAGCAAGAGACCCAGTACTTC CASDREQETQYF TRBV2 TRBD1 TRBJ2-5 12 .
TGTGCCAGCAGCCTCAGTCGGAGCTCCTACGAGCAGTACTTC CASSLSRSSYEQYF TRBV6-6 . TRBJ2-7 14 .
TGTGCCAGCAGGGTGGGACAGATCTCTCAGCCCCAGCATTTT CASRVGQISQPQHF TRBV28 TRBD1 TRBJ1-5 14 .
TGTGCCAGCAGTGTGAGCAGGGGGCTTGAAATTGGCTACACCTTC CASSVSRGLEIGYTF TRBV6-1 TRBD1 TRBJ1-2 15 .
TGTGCCAGCTCACCAGGGCAGGGGGCCGGGAACACTGAAGCTTTCTTT CASSPGQGAGNTEAFF TRBV18 TRBD1 TRBJ1-1 16 .
TGCGCCAGCTACATGGGCGATACGCAGTATTTT CASYMGDTQYF TRBV5-1 . TRBJ2-3 11 .
TGCGCCAGCAGTGTCTCTCCCCATAGCACAGATACGCAGTATTTT CASSVSPHSTDTQYF TRBV10-1 . TRBJ2-3 15 few
TGTGCCAGCGATGGGACAGTCAAAGGCACTGAAGCTTTCTTT CASDGTVKGTEAFF TRBV6-6 TRBD1 TRBJ1-1 14 .
TGCGCCAGCAGAAGGGGCGGGACTAGTGGTACAGATACGCAGTATTTT CASRRGGTSGTDTQYF TRBV10-2 TRBD2 TRBJ2-3 16 .
TGCGCCAGCAGCTTGGAAGGGTCCGGGGCCAACGTCCTGACTTTC CASSLEGSGANVLTF TRBV5-1 . TRBJ2-6 15 .
TGTGCCAGCAGTTCAGTAGGAGAGACCCAGTACTTC CASSSVGETQYF TRBV6-5 . TRBJ2-5 12 .
TGTGCCAGTCACCCGTGGGGTAGCAATCAGCCCCAGCATTTT CASHPWGSNQPQHF TRBV6-6 . TRBJ1-5 14 .
TGCAGCGTTACTTCCGGGACAGAGCAGGCTGGGGCCAACGTCCTGACTTTC CSVTSGTEQAGANVLTF TRBV29-1 TRBD1 TRBJ2-6 17 .
TGTGCCAGCAGTTCGGCCGGAGGGAACACTGAAGCTTTCTTT CASSSAGGNTEAFF TRBV28 . TRBJ1-1 14 many
TGCGCCAGCAGCCAAGTACTAGCGGATAACAATGAGCAGTTCTTC CASSQVLADNNEQFF TRBV4-3 TRBD2 TRBJ2-1 15 .
TGTGCCAGTAGTCTAGCGGGGCGAACCTACGAGCAGTACTTC CASSLAGRTYEQYF TRBV19 TRBD2 TRBJ2-7 14 .
TGTGCCTGGCCGGAACACGATGGAGGGTTTCAGCCCCAGCATTTT CAWPEHDGGFQPQHF TRBV30 . TRBJ1-5 15 .
TGCGCCAGCAGCACGGGGACAGGGCCCCCCTACGAGCAGTACTTC CASSTGTGPPYEQYF TRBV5-1 TRBD1 TRBJ2-7 15 .
TGTGCCAGCAGCCAAGCCGCCAATTCACCCCTCCACTTT CASSQAANSPLHF TRBV14 . TRBJ1-6 13 .
TGTGCCAGCAGGGTTCGCGGGAACTACGAGCAGTACTTC CASRVRGNYEQYF TRBV5-6 . TRBJ2-7 13 few
TGTGCCAGCAGCCAACTTTATAGGGTAGCGGGAGGTGTGGACAATGAGCAGTTCTTC CASSQLYRVAGGVDNEQFF TRBV21-1 . TRBJ2-1 19 once
TGCGCCAGCAGCCAAGACAGTGGATTAGGGGTGGGCTACACCTTC CASSQDSGLGVGYTF TRBV4-3 . TRBJ1-2 15 .
TGTGCCAGCAGTGAAGGTCCGCGCACACATCAGCCCCAGCATTTT CASSEGPRTHQPQHF TRBV6-1 . TRBJ1-5 15 once
TGTGCCTGGAGTGCCTCCCTTTTCATAGAGGGGGCCAATGAGCAGTTCTTC CAWSASLFIEGANEQFF TRBV30 TRBD1 TRBJ2-1 17 .
TGTGCCAGCGTATTCCAAGGGGGGCTTGGAAATTCACCCCTCCACTTT CASVFQGGLGNSPLHF TRBV28 . TRBJ1-6 16 .
TGCGCCAGCAGCTTGGGATCTCACATCCTTAATGAAAAACTGTTTTTT CASSLGSHILNEKLFF TRBV5-1 . TRBJ1-4 16 .
TGTGCCAGCAGCTCATCGGACCTAGGACAGGACTACGAGCAGTACTTC CASSSSDLGQDYEQYF TRBV5-6 TRBD1 TRBJ2-7 16 .
TGTGCCAGCAGCGTAACCCCTTGGGCGGGAGGAGAGACCCAGTACTTC CASSVTPWAGGETQYF TRBV9 TRBD2 TRBJ2-5 16 .
TGTGCCATTCCGACAGGGGCTGGGGCCAACGTCCTGACTTTC CAIPTGAGANVLTF TRBV10-3 TRBD1 TRBJ2-6 14 .
TGTGCCAGCAGCTTGAGGCAGGGGCCCTACGAGCAGTACTTC CASSLRQGPYEQYF TRBV5-6 . TRBJ2-7 14 .
TGTGCCAGCAACGATGGGCAGGGAGATGGCTACACCTTC CASNDGQGDGYTF TRBV28 . TRBJ1-2 13 .
TGTGCCAGCAGCCTAACAGCGGGGGGTTTTGAGTTCTTC CASSLTAGGFEFF TRBV7-3 TRBD2 TRBJ2-1 13 few
TGTGCCAGCTCACCTCGGGACAGGGGGGGCGATACGCAGTATTTT CASSPRDRGGDTQYF TRBV18 TRBD1 TRBJ2-3 15 .
TGTGCCAGCTCACCATTGGAGGGTCTCGGCACTGAAGCTTTCTTT CASSPLEGLGTEAFF TRBV18 . TRBJ1-1 15 once
TGTGCCAGCAGTGCGACAGGGGGCACAAATCAGCCCCAGCATTTT CASSATGGTNQPQHF TRBV28 TRBD1 TRBJ1-5 15 .
TGTGCCAGCAGTCGGGACAGTCTTGCTAACTATGGCTACACCTTC CASSRDSLANYGYTF TRBV6-5 TRBD1 TRBJ1-2 15 .
TGTGCCAGCAGCGCAGACCCTAGCGGGGGGGTCGAGCAGTACTTC CASSADPSGGVEQYF TRBV7-2 TRBD2 TRBJ2-7 15 .
TGTGCCAGCGGGGACAGGGGGTTCGGTCAGCCCCAGCATTTT CASGDRGFGQPQHF TRBV7-9 TRBD1 TRBJ1-5 14 once
TGTGCCAGCAGTTACTCAGGGGGTTGGTCCTACGAGCAGTACTTC CASSYSGGWSYEQYF TRBV6-5 . TRBJ2-7 15 .
TGTGCCAGCAGTGGGACGGGTAGCTCCTACAATGAGCAGTTCTTC CASSGTGSSYNEQFF TRBV2 . TRBJ2-1 15 .
TGCGCCAGCAGCCAGGGGTCAGCCCCAGATACGCAGTATTTT CASSQGSAPDTQYF TRBV5-1 . TRBJ2-3 14 .
TGTGCCAGCAGCCGGACTATAATGGAGGATACGCAGTATTTT CASSRTIMEDTQYF TRBV7-2 . TRBJ2-3 14 .